This T cell receptor (beta chain) is drawn from a study of T cells in women clearing cervical HPV infection. Study-wide context: Only a few women had HLA typing results available.

Profiling relied on immunoSEQ multiplex PCR, and the TCRdb table lists in-frame clones only, not all of them. The sample is made up of tens of thousands of clones, and the top ten hold roughly 36% of it. Study results and limitations: Each sample's T-cell count was unknown, possibly confounding richness. Repertoire richness, not evenness, was significantly elevated in CIN3+ cases versus controls. TRBV6-7 relative abundance averaged about 0.1% in cases and approximately 0.15% in controls.

The V gene's germline CDR1 is SEHNR and CDR2 FQNEAQ (reference sequence). This CDR3 has 13 amino acids. Trimming pared 6 bases from V and 2 bases from J, leaving 11 bases between. About this clone itself: Its antigen remains unknown. The CDR3 end is not reached by the read, which stops 3 residues before it; the germline J gene fills it in.

The sample was blood buffy coat. The rearrangement joins TRBV7-9 to TRBJ2-7; D call uncertain. The TCR comes from a woman aged 18-70 years with a cervical HPV16 infection that either progressed to CIN3+ or cleared (not recorded which). This CDR3 is CASRSEAPYEQYF. The sequenced CDR3 bases are TGTGCCAGCAGATCCGAGGCCCCCTACGAG.